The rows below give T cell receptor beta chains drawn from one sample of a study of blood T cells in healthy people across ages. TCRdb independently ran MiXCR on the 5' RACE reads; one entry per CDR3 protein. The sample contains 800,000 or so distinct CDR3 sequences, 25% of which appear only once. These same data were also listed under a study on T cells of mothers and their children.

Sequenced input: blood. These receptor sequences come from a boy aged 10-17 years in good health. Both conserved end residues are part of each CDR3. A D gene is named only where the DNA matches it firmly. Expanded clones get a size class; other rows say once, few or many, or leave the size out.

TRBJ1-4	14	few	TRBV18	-	TGTGCCAGCTCACCACAGAATTTAAATGAAAAACTGTTTTTT	CASSPQNLNEKLFF
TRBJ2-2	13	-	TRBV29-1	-	TGCAGCGTTGAAGTCGACCCGCTCCGGGAGCTGTTTTTT	CSVEVDPLRELFF
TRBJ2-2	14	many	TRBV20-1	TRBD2	TGCAGTGCTATAGCGGGGACGAACACCGGGGAGCTGTTTTTT	CSAIAGTNTGELFF
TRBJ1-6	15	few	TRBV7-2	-	TGTGCCAGCAGCCGACGGCGAGCAAGGGATTCACCCCTCCACTTT	CASSRRRARDSPLHF
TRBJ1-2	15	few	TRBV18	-	TGTGCCAGCTCACCAAGGACAGCCCAGCGCTATGGCTACACCTTC	CASSPRTAQRYGYTF
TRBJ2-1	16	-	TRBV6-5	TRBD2	TGTGCCAGCAGTTACTCCCCGGGACTAGCGTCGGGAGAGCAGTTCTTC	CASSYSPGLASGEQFF
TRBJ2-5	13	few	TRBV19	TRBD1	TGTGCCAGTAGGCTGACAGGGGCAGAGACCCAGTACTTC	CASRLTGAETQYF
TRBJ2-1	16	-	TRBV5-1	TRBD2	TGCGCCAGCAGCGAGGGACTAGCGGTTTCCTACAATGAGCAGTTCTTC	CASSEGLAVSYNEQFF
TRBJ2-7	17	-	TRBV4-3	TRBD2	TGCGCCAGCAGCCAAGGGACTAGCGGGAAATCAAACTACGAGCAGTACTTC	CASSQGTSGKSNYEQYF
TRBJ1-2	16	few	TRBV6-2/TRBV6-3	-	TGTGCCAGCAGTTACTCGCCTGAAAGTACAGGGAATGGCTACACCTTC	CASSYSPESTGNGYTF
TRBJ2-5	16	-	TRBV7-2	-	TGTGCCAGCAGTCCCTTACTGAGGGGGGACCAAGAGACCCAGTACTTC	CASSPLLRGDQETQYF
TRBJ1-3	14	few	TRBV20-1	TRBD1	TGCAGTGCTAAGGGACAGAACTCTGGAAACACCATATATTTT	CSAKGQNSGNTIYF
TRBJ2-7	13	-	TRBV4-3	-	TGCGCCAGCAGCCAAGTGGTCTCCCACGAGCAGTACTTC	CASSQVVSHEQYF
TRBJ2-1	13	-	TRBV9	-	TGTGCCAGCAGCGTAGCTGGATCCTATGAGCAGTTCTTC	CASSVAGSYEQFF
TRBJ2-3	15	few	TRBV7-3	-	TGTGCCAGCAGTACCCAGGGGAGCGGCACAGATACGCAGTATTTT	CASSTQGSGTDTQYF
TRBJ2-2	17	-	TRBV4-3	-	TGCGCCAGCAGCCACCAGACCGGGACACCAAACGCCGGTGAGCTGTTTTTT	CASSHQTGTPNAGELFF
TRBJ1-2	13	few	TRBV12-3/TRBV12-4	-	TGTGCCAGCAGTAATACAGGGAGATGCGGCTACACCTTC	CASSNTGRCGYTF
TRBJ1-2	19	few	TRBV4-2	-	TGTGCCAGCAGCCAAGATATTGGCCAGGAGGGGAGGGCTAACTATGGCTACACCTTC	CASSQDIGQEGRANYGYTF
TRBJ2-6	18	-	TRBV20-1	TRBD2	TGCAGTGCCGACCCAGCTAGCGGGGGTTCCTCTGGGGCCAACGTCCTGACTTTC	CSADPASGGSSGANVLTF
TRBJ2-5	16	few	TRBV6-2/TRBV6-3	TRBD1	TGTGCCAGCAGTAGCACCGGGACAGGGGGCCTTTTGTCGCAGTACTTC	CASSSTGTGGLLSQYF
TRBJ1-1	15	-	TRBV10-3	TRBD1	TGTGCCATCAGTGCTGAGGGGGCGCGAGGCACTGAAGCTTTCTTT	CAISAEGARGTEAFF
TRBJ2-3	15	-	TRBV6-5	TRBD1	TGTGCCAGCAGTTATGACAGGGGGAGAACAGATACGCAGTATTTT	CASSYDRGRTDTQYF
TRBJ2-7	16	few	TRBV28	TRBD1	TGTGCCAGCAGTTTAGAATTGCGGACAGGGGGCTACGAGCAGTACTTC	CASSLELRTGGYEQYF
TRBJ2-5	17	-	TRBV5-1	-	TGCGCCAGCAGCCCAGACCAACTGGGGGTACGAGGGGAGACCCAGTACTTC	CASSPDQLGVRGETQYF
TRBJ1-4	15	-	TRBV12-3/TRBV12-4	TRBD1	TGTGCCAGCAGTCCCCGGACAGGGGGGGATGAAAAACTGTTTTTT	CASSPRTGGDEKLFF
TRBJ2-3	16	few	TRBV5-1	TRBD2	TGCGCCAGCAGTCTCTTTGCTAGCGGGGGCACAGATACGCAGTATTTT	CASSLFASGGTDTQYF
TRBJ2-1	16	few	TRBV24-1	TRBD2	TGTGCCACCAGTGATTTGGGGGGGGGATCCTACAATGAGCAGTTCTTC	CATSDLGGGSYNEQFF